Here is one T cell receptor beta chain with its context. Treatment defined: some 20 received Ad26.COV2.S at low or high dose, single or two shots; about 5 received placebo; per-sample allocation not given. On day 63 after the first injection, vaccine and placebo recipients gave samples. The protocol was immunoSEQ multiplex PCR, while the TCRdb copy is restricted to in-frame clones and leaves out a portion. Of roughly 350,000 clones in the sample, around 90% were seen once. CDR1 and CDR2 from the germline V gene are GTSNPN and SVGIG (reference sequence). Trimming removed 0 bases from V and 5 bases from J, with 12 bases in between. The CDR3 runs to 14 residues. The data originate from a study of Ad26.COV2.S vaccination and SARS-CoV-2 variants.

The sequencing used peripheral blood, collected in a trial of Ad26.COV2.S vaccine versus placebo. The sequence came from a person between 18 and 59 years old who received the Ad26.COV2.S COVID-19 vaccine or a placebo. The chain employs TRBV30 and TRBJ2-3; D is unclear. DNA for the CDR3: TGTGCCTGGAGTGTACGGTGGGTGGGAGATACGCAGTATTTT. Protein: CAWSVRWVGDTQYF.